One T cell receptor beta chain is described in this entry. This entry is derived from a study of blood T cell repertoires in COVID-19. Looking at the study overall: COVID-19 samples, acute and convalescent, were from the United States, Italy and Spain. In each case, the material was cDNA or gDNA derived from T cells, B-cell-depleted T cells, or PBMCs.

Original processing methods: Amplification of reference gene primers was used by the study to estimate nucleated cell counts. TCRdb's table, derived via immunoSEQ multiplex PCR, lists solely in-frame clones and lacks some. The D gene and trimming were derived from the DNA, and the V and J assignments and clone size from that table. In the table there are about 150,000 clones, roughly 88% of which are singletons. In Seattle, patients joined the study during active infection and were tracked longitudinally. The CDR3 is 16 residues long. CDR1 is KGHDR and CDR2 is SFDVKD in the germline V gene. The V end was cut by 4 bases, the J end by 0 bases, with 15 bases between.

Sample: peripheral blood. This sequence was found in a man between 18 and 29 years old with COVID-19, enrolled during active disease. The gene calls are TRBV24-1 and TRBJ2-7; D gene ambiguous. The CDR3 DNA reads as TGTGCCACCAGTGACCCAAGGTCTACTAACTCCTACGAGCAGTACTTC. Its translation is CATSDPRSTNSYEQYF.